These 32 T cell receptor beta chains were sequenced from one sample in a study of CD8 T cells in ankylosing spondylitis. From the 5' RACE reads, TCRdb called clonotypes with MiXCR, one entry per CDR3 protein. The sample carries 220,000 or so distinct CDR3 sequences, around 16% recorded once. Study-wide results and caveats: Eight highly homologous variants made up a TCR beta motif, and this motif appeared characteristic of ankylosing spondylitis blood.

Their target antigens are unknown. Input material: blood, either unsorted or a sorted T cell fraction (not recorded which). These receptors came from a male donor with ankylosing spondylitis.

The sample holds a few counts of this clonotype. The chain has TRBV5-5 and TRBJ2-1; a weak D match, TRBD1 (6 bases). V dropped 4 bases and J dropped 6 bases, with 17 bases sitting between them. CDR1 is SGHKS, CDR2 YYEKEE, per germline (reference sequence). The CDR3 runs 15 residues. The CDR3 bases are TGTGCCAGCAGCCGTCTCCGGGACAATGCCAATGAGCAGTTCTTC. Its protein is CASSRLRDNANEQFF.

The chain's CDR3 is CASSLSGTVTDTQYF. In nucleotides, the CDR3 is TGTGCCAGCAGCTTATCCGGGACAGTCACAGATACGCAGTATTTT. The chain joins TRBV5-4 to TRBJ2-3; 7 bases map to TRBD1. The CDR3 is 15 residues long. Germline V lookup: CDR1 SGHNT, CDR2 YYREEE (reference sequence). Trimming cost V 2 bases and J 2 bases; bases outside gene matches: 5.

The DNA of the CDR3 is TGTGCCAGCAGTCCGGTTGGGGGGACAGATACGCAGTATTTT. It is translated as CASSPVGGTDTQYF. The chain carries TRBV28 and TRBJ2-3; weak D call: TRBD2 (6 bases). The germline V gene encodes CDR1 MDHEN and CDR2 SYDVKM. The CDR3 consists of 14 residues. The germline V and J ends were trimmed by 5 bases and 3 bases, with 12 bases remaining between them.

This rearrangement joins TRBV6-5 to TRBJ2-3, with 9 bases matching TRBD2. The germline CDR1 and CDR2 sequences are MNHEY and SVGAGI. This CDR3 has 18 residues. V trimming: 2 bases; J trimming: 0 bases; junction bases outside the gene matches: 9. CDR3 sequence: CASSYALTSGSSTDTQYF. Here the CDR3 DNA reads TGTGCCAGCAGTTACGCCCTGACTAGCGGATCTAGCACAGATACGCAGTATTTT.

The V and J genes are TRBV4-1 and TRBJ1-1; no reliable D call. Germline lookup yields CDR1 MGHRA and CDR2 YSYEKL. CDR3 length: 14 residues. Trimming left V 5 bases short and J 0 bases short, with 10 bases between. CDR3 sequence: CASSLDNMNTEAFF. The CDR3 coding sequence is TGCGCCAGCAGCTTAGACAATATGAACACTGAAGCTTTCTTT.

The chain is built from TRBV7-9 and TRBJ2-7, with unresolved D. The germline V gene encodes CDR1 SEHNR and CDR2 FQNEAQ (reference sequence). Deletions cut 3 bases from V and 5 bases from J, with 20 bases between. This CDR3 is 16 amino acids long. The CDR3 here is CASSFHRAQGRDEQYF. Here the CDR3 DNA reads TGTGCCAGCAGCTTCCACCGGGCCCAAGGAAGGGACGAGCAGTACTTC.

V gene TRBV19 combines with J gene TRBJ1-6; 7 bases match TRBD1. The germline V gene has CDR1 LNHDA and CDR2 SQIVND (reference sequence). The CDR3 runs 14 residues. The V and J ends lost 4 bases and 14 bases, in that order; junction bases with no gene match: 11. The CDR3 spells CASSKGAGHVTLHF. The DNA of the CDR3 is TGTGCCAGTAGTAAGGGGGCAGGTCATGTCACCCTCCACTTT.

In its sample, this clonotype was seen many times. CDR3 sequence (DNA): TGTGCCAGCAGTCCGCAAATCACCGGGGAGCTGTTTTTT. This sequence encodes CASSPQITGELFF. The genes are TRBV12-3 or TRBV12-4 and TRBJ2-2; D is unclear. V gave up 5 bases and J gave up 4 bases, with 8 bases separating them. The CDR3 is 13 amino acids.

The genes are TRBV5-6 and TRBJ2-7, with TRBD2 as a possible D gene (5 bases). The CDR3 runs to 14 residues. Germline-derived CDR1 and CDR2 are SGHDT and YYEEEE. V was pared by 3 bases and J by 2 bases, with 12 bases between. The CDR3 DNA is TGTGCCAGCAGCTACGGGCCCGGGACCTACGAGCAGTACTTC. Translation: CASSYGPGTYEQYF.

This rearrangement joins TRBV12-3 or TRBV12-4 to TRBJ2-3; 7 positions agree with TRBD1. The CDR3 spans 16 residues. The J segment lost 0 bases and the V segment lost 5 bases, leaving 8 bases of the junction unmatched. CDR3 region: CASSTRDRGSTDTQYF. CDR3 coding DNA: TGTGCCAGCAGTACTCGGGACAGAGGGAGCACAGATACGCAGTATTTT.

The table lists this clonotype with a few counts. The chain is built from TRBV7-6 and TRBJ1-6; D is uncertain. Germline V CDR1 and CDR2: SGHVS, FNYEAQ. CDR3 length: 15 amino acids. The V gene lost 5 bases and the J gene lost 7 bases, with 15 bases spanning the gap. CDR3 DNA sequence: TGTGCCAGCAGCGCTTCGAGAGCGCCCAATTCACCCCTCCACTTT. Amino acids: CASSASRAPNSPLHF.

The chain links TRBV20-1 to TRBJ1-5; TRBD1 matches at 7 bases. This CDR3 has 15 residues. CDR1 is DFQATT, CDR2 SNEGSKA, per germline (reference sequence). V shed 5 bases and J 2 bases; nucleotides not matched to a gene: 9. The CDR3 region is CSARRLQGGNQPQHF. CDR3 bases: TGCAGTGCTCGGCGACTGCAGGGGGGCAATCAGCCCCAGCATTTT.

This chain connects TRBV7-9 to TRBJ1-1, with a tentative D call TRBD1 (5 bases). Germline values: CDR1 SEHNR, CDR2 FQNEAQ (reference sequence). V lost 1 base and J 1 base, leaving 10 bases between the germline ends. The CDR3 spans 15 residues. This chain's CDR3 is CASSLVRGQNTEAFF. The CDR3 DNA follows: TGTGCCAGCAGCTTAGTCCGGGGCCAGAACACTGAAGCTTTCTTT.

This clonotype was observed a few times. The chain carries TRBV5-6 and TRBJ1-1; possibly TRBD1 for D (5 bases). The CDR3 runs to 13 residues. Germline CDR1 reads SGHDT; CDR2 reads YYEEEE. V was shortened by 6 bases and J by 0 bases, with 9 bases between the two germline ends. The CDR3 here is CASTREMNTEAFF. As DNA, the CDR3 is TGTGCCAGCACCAGGGAAATGAACACTGAAGCTTTCTTT. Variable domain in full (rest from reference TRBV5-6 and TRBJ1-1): DAGVTQSPTHLIKTRGQQVTLRCSPKSGHDTVSWYQQALGQGPQFIFQYYEEEERQRGNFPDRFSGHQFPNYSSELNVNALLLGDSALYLCASTREMNTEAFFGQGTRLTVV.

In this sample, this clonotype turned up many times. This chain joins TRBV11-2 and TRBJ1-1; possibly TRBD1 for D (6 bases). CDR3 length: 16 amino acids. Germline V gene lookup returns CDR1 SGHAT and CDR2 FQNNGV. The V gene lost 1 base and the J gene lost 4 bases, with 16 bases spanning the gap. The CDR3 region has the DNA TGTGCCAGCAGCTTAGGGTTCGGGGGGCGCGGCACTGAAGCTTTCTTT. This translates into CASSLGFGGRGTEAFF.

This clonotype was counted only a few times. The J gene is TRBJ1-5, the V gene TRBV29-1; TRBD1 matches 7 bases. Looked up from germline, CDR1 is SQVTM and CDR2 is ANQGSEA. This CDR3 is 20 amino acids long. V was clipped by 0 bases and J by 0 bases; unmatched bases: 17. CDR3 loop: CSVEEHKKGKTGNSNQPQHF. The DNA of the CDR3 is TGCAGCGTTGAAGAACATAAAAAGGGGAAGACAGGGAATAGCAATCAGCCCCAGCATTTT.

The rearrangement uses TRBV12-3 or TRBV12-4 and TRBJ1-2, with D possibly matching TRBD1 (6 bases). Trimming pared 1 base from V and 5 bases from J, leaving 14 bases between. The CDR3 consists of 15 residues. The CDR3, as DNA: TGTGCCAGCAGTTTAGGTTTCGGGGACAAGTATGGCTACACCTTC. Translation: CASSLGFGDKYGYTF.

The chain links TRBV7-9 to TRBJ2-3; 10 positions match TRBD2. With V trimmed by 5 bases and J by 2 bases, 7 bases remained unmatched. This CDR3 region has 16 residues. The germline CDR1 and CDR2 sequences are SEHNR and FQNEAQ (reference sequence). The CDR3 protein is CASSHSSGGYTDTQYF. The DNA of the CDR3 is TGTGCCAGCAGCCACTCTAGCGGGGGTTACACAGATACGCAGTATTTT.

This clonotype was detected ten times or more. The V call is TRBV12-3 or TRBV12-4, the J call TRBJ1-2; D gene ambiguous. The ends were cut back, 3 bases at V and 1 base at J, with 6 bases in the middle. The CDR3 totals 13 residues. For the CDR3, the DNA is TGTGCCAGCAGTTTTGATGGTAACTATGGCTACACCTTC. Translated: CASSFDGNYGYTF.

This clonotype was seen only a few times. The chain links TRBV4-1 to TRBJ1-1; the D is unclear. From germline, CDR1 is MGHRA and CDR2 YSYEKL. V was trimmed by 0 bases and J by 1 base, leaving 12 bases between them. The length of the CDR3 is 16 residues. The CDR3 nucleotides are TGCGCCAGCAGCCAAGAAGTCGCGCTGGGGAACACTGAAGCTTTCTTT. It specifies CASSQEVALGNTEAFF.

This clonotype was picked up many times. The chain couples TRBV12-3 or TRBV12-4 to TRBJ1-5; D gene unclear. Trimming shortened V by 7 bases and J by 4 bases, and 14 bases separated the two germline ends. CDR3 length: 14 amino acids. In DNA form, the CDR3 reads TGTGCCAGCACCAGGACCGCACCTAATCAGCCCCAGCATTTT. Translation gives CASTRTAPNQPQHF.

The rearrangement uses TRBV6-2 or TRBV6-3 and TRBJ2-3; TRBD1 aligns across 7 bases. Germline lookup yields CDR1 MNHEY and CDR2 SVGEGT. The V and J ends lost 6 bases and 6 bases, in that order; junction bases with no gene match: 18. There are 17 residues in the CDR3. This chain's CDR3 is CASSFDRQGHTRDTQYF. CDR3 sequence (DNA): TGTGCCAGCAGCTTCGATAGACAGGGACATACACGGGATACGCAGTATTTT.

CDR3: CASSQVPGAYEQYF. The CDR3 nucleotides are TGCGCCAGCAGCCAAGTTCCAGGTGCCTACGAGCAGTACTTC. The chain recombines TRBV4-3 with TRBJ2-7; the D is unclear. This CDR3 is built from 14 residues. Trimming stripped 1 base from V and 2 bases from J, with 9 bases between. Germline V gene lookup returns CDR1 LGHNA and CDR2 YSLEER.

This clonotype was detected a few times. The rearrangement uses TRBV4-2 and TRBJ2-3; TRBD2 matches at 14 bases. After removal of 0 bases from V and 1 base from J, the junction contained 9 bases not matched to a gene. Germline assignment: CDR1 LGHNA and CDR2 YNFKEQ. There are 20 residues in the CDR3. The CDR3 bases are TGTGCCAGCAGCCAAGATCCGGGACTAGCGGGAGTAGAGGGCACAGATACGCAGTATTTT. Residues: CASSQDPGLAGVEGTDTQYF.

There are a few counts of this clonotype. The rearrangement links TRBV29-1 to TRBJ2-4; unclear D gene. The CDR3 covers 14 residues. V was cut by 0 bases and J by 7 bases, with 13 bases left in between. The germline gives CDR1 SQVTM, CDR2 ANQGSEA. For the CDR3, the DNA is TGCAGCGTTGAAGAGGAGACCGAAGATAACATTCAGTACTTC. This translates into CSVEEETEDNIQYF.

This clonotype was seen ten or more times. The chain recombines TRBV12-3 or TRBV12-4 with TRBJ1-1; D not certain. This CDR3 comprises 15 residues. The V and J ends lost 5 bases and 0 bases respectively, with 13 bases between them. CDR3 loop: CASSLLLDVNTEAFF. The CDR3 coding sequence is TGTGCCAGCAGTCTCCTACTGGACGTGAACACTGAAGCTTTCTTT.

The CDR3 loop is CASSITPGQWYEQYF. The CDR3 DNA follows: TGTGCCAGCAGCATTACCCCGGGACAGTGGTACGAGCAGTACTTC. The chain is built from TRBV7-9 and TRBJ2-7; TRBD1 aligns across 7 bases. The trim removed 5 bases at V and 4 bases at J, leaving 11 bases unmatched. Germline V lookup: CDR1 SEHNR, CDR2 FQNEAQ (reference sequence). CDR3 size: 15 residues. Together with reference TRBV7-9 and TRBJ2-7, the CDR3 gives the full variable domain: DTGVSQNPRHKITKRGQNVTFRCDPISEHNRLYWYRQTLGQGPEFLTYFQNEAQLEKSRLLSDRFSAERPKGSFSTLEIQRTEQGDSAMYLCASSITPGQWYEQYFGPGTRLTVT.

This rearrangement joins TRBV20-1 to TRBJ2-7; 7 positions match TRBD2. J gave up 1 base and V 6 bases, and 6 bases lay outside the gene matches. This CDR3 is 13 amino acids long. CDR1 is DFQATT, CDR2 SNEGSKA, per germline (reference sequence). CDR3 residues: CSATGLESYEQYF. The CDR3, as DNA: TGCAGTGCCACCGGACTAGAGTCCTACGAGCAGTACTTC.

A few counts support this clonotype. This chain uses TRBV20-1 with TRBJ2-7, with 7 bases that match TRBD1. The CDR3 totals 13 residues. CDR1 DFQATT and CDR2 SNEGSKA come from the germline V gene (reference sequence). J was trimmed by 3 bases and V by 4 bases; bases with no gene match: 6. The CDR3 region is CSATATGVYEQYF. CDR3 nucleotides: TGCAGTGCTACAGCCACAGGGGTCTACGAGCAGTACTTC.

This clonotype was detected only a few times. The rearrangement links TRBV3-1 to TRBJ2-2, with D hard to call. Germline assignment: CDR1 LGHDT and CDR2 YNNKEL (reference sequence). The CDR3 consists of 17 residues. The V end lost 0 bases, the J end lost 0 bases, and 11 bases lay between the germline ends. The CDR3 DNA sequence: TGTGCCAGCAGCCAAGAATCCCGACTTACGAACACCGGGGAGCTGTTTTTT. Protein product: CASSQESRLTNTGELFF.

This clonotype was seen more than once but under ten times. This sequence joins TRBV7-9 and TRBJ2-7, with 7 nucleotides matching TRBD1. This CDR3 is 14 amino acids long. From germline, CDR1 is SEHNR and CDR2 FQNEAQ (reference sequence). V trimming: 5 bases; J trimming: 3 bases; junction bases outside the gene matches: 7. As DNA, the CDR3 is TGTGCCAGCAGCCTCGCACAGGGGTACTACGAGCAGTACTTC. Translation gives CASSLAQGYYEQYF.

CDR3 sequence reads: CASSLPVDEQYF. The CDR3 coding sequence is TGTGCCAGCAGCCTGCCAGTGGACGAGCAGTACTTC. This chain connects TRBV11-2 to TRBJ2-7; D remains ambiguous. Trimming took 5 bases from V and 5 from J, leaving 10 bases between them. There are 12 residues in the CDR3. Germline assignment: CDR1 SGHAT and CDR2 FQNNGV.